Below, 27 T cell receptor beta chains from the same sample are listed, as sequenced in a study of T cells in localized non-small cell lung cancer (dated by TCRdb to about 2020). The library was built by means of the immunoSEQ multiplex PCR assay. TCRdb took this table from immuneACCESS and kept in-frame rearrangements with V and J called. Such tables lack part of the clones; where checked against another copy, unresolved V genes explain under half of the gap, and the rest is unexplained. Recorded for this sample are over 950 clones; 27% of them occurred a single time. The top ten constitute approximately 18% of the sample. The starting material was lung tumor tissue, obtained before any cancer treatment. These TCRs come from a female donor aged 60 or older with stage III squamous cell lung carcinoma.

This clone was found once. V and J are TRBV15 and TRBJ2-2; TRBD1 might be the D (6 bases). V was trimmed by 0 bases and J by 7 bases, leaving 15 bases between them. CDR3 size: 16 residues. Germline-derived CDR1 and CDR2 are LNHNV and YYDKDF (reference sequence). The CDR3 spells CATSRDGLGGGGELFF. CDR3 DNA: TGTGCCACCAGCAGAGATGGGTTAGGGGGTGGCGGGGAGCTGTTTTTT.

The gene calls are TRBV5-1 and TRBJ2-3; no reliable D call. There are 14 residues in the CDR3. Germline V gives CDR1 SGHRS, CDR2 YFSETQ. Trimming cost V 0 bases and J 2 bases, with 7 bases left between them. Here the CDR3 DNA reads TGCGCCAGCAGCTTGGGGTACAACACAGATACGCAGTATTTT. Residues: CASSLGYNTDTQYF.

The chain is built from TRBV6-8 and TRBJ1-4, with 9 bases aligning to TRBD1. The J segment lost 1 base and the V segment lost 6 bases, leaving 3 bases of the junction unmatched. The CDR3 consists of 15 residues. Germline assignment: CDR1 MNHGY and CDR2 SAAAGT. The chain's CDR3 is CASRQGARTNEKLFF. The CDR3, as DNA: TGTGCCAGCAGACAGGGGGCAAGAACTAATGAAAAACTGTTTTTT.

The V call is TRBV11-3, the J call TRBJ2-2, with a weak D call TRBD1 (5 bases). CDR3 length: 16 residues. Germline CDR1 reads SGHNT; CDR2 reads YENEEA. Trimming stripped 4 bases from V and 2 bases from J, with 14 bases between. The CDR3 DNA sequence: TGTGCCAGCAGCTCGGACATCGTACTAAACACCGGGGAGCTGTTTTTT. As protein: CASSSDIVLNTGELFF.

Judged by abundance, this clone is large. V usage is TRBV19 and J usage is TRBJ2-2; 9 bases are shared with TRBD1. This CDR3 comprises 16 residues. Trimming cost V 9 bases and J 5 bases; bases outside gene matches: 13. CDR1 and CDR2 from the germline V gene are LNHDA and SQIVND (reference sequence). CDR3 amino acids: CARRLNRDRATGELFF. The CDR3 DNA sequence: TGTGCCAGGAGATTGAATCGGGACAGGGCGACCGGGGAGCTGTTTTTT.

The chain recombines TRBV11-3 with TRBJ2-2; 11 bases agree with TRBD2. The CDR3 extends over 15 amino acids. Trimming at V came to 5 bases and at J to 5 bases, leaving 4 bases not matched to a gene. Germline CDR1 is SGHNT and CDR2 is YENEEA. The CDR3 coding sequence is TGTGCCAGCAGCACCCGACTAGCGGGGACCGGGGAGCTGTTTTTT. Its translation is CASSTRLAGTGELFF. The variable domain in full, completed from reference TRBV11-3 and TRBJ2-2, reads EAGVVQSPRYKIIEKKQPVAFWCNPISGHNTLYWYLQNLGQGPELLIRYENEEAVDDSQLPKDRFSAERLKGVDSTLKIQPAELGDSAVYLCASSTRLAGTGELFFGEGSRLTVL.

This clone was counted between two and nine times. The chain is built from TRBV30 and TRBJ1-3; D call uncertain. This CDR3 is 13 amino acids long. V dropped 4 bases and J dropped 1 base, with 8 bases sitting between them. Germline-derived CDR1 and CDR2 are GTSNPN and SVGIG (reference sequence). CDR3 nucleotide sequence: TGTGCCTGGAATCCCGGATCTGGAAACACCATATATTTT. This codes for CAWNPGSGNTIYF. The full variable domain, its missing parts supplied by reference TRBV30 and TRBJ1-3, is SQTIHQWPATLVQPVGSPLSLECTVEGTSNPNLYWYRQAAGRGLQLLFYSVGIGQISSEVPQNLSASRPQDRQFILSSKKLLLSDSGFYLCAWNPGSGNTIYFGEGSWLTVV.

V and J are TRBV18 and TRBJ1-2; no reliable D call. CDR3 length: 16 residues. Germline loops: CDR1 KGHSH, CDR2 LQKENI. The V end lost 3 bases, the J end lost 6 bases, and 20 bases lay between the germline ends. CDR3: CASSPRTGRWDDGYTF. The CDR3 bases are TGTGCCAGCTCACCCCGGACGGGTCGATGGGATGATGGCTACACCTTC. Variable domain in full (rest from reference TRBV18 and TRBJ1-2): NAGVMQNPRHLVRRRGQEARLRCSPMKGHSHVYWYRQLPEEGLKFMVYLQKENIIDESGMPKERFSAEFPKEGPSILRIQQVVRGDSAAYFCASSPRTGRWDDGYTFGSGTRLTVV.

By proportion, this clone is medium-sized (0.01 to 0.1%). J is TRBJ2-1 and V is TRBV11-3, with 13 bases that match TRBD2. J gave up 8 bases and V 5 bases, and 12 bases lay outside the gene matches. CDR3 size: 17 residues. The V gene's germline CDR1 is SGHNT and CDR2 YENEEA. CDR3 sequence reads: CASSLGITGTSGDEQFF. CDR3 in DNA: TGTGCCAGCAGCCTAGGGATTACAGGGACTAGCGGGGATGAGCAGTTCTTC.

This clone rates as medium-sized. This chain links TRBV6-8 with TRBJ2-7, with TRBD1 identical over 7 bases. J lost 2 bases, V lost 11 bases, and 9 bases had no gene match. The CDR3 is 13 residues long. Germline V gene lookup returns CDR1 MNHGY and CDR2 SAAAGT. The CDR3 DNA reads as TGTGCCGCAAAAGGACAGGACACCTACGAGCAGTACTTC. Translating it yields CAAKGQDTYEQYF.

J is TRBJ2-1 and V is TRBV11-3; 10 nucleotides align to TRBD2. The CDR3 covers 16 residues. CDR1 SGHNT and CDR2 YENEEA come from the germline V gene. With V trimmed by 5 bases and J by 6 bases, 10 bases remained unmatched. The CDR3 nucleotides read TGTGCCAGCAGCCGGGTGGGGCCTAGCGGGAGCAATGAGCAGTTCTTC. Encoded protein: CASSRVGPSGSNEQFF.

The chain joins TRBV29-1 to TRBJ2-3; 8 bases match TRBD1. Germline CDR1 and CDR2: SQVTM and ANQGSEA. The V gene end was trimmed by 1 base and the J gene end by 0 bases; junction bases not matched to a gene: 9. This CDR3 has 17 amino acids. The CDR3 nucleotides are TGCAGCGTTGAAGCCATCCTTGGACAGGGTAGCACAGATACGCAGTATTTT. This codes for CSVEAILGQGSTDTQYF.

This clone has a handful of counts. V is TRBV9 and J is TRBJ2-1, with 8 bases aligning to TRBD1. J gave up 6 bases and V 5 bases, and 7 bases lay outside the gene matches. The CDR3 spans 14 residues. CDR1 and CDR2 (germline): SGDLS, YYNGEE. The CDR3 nucleotides read TGTGCCAGCAGTGCCGACAGGGGTGTCAATGAGCAGTTCTTC. Amino acid sequence: CASSADRGVNEQFF.

This rearrangement joins TRBV15 to TRBJ1-4, with D maybe TRBD1 (5 bases). The V gene lost 0 bases and the J gene lost 3 bases, with 14 bases spanning the gap. Germline CDR1 and CDR2: LNHNV and YYDKDF (reference sequence). CDR3 length: 17 amino acids. The CDR3 is CATSRDDGAAPNEKLFF. CDR3 in DNA: TGTGCCACCAGCAGAGATGACGGGGCCGCCCCTAATGAAAAACTGTTTTTT.

This chain uses TRBV9 with TRBJ1-1; D is unresolved. Germline V gene lookup returns CDR1 SGDLS and CDR2 YYNGEE. V lost 7 bases and J lost 1, with 8 bases in between. The CDR3 has 12 residues. Here the CDR3 DNA reads TGTGCCAGCGGTACAGCGAACACTGAAGCTTTCTTT. This sequence encodes CASGTANTEAFF. Full variable domain (remainder filled in from reference TRBV9 and TRBJ1-1): DSGVTQTPKHLITATGQRVTLRCSPRSGDLSVYWYQQSLDQGLQFLIQYYNGEERAKGNILERFSAQQFPDLHSELNLSSLELGDSALYFCASGTANTEAFFGQGTRLTVV.

CDR3 region: CASSIRTGADNTEAFF. Here the CDR3 DNA reads TGTGCCAGTAGTATCAGGACAGGGGCGGACAACACTGAAGCTTTCTTT. The chain recombines TRBV19 with TRBJ1-1; TRBD1 aligns across 9 bases. The CDR3 length is 16 residues. Per the germline V gene, CDR1 is LNHDA and CDR2 is SQIVND (reference sequence). V shed 3 bases and J 2 bases; nucleotides not matched to a gene: 7.

This clone was found a few times. The rearrangement joins TRBV6-8 to TRBJ2-7, with 12 bases fitting TRBD2. Trimming took 6 bases from V and 2 from J; bases not matched to a gene: 2. The CDR3 runs to 14 residues. The germline CDR1 and CDR2 sequences are MNHGY and SAAAGT. DNA for the CDR3: TGTGCCAGCAGGCGGACTAGCGGGACCTACGAGCAGTACTTC. Translation: CASRRTSGTYEQYF.

The CDR3 is CASSRRGIMNTEAFF. The CDR3 nucleotides are TGTGCCAGCAGTCGTCGGGGAATAATGAACACTGAAGCTTTCTTT. This chain connects TRBV6-8 to TRBJ1-1; D not certain. CDR1 MNHGY and CDR2 SAAAGT come from the germline V gene. V lost 5 bases to trimming and J lost 0 bases, with 13 bases between them. This CDR3 comprises 15 residues.

This chain connects TRBV29-1 to TRBJ1-1, with 8 positions matching TRBD1. The germline CDR1 and CDR2 sequences are SQVTM and ANQGSEA. The CDR3 is made up of 13 amino acids. J was trimmed by 3 bases and V by 5 bases; bases with no gene match: 5. The CDR3 here is CSVSRGPDTEAFF. The CDR3 region has the DNA TGCAGCGTTTCCAGGGGGCCCGACACTGAAGCTTTCTTT.

This clone was picked up a small number of times. V is TRBV19 and J is TRBJ1-3; D might be TRBD1 (5 bases). Trimming shortened V by 3 bases and J by 0 bases, and 6 bases separated the two germline ends. This CDR3 contains 14 residues. CDR1 and CDR2 from the germline V gene are LNHDA and SQIVND (reference sequence). This chain's CDR3 is CASSIGGSGNTIYF. The CDR3 nucleotides read TGTGCCAGTAGTATCGGGGGCTCTGGAAACACCATATATTTT.

This clone was detected a few times. J is TRBJ1-5 and V is TRBV6-8, with D unclear. This CDR3 spans 14 amino acids. Trimming took 2 bases from V and 5 from J, leaving 10 bases between them. Germline assignment: CDR1 MNHGY and CDR2 SAAAGT. The CDR3, as DNA: TGTGCCAGCAGTTACCCGGGCCTTGATCAGCCCCAGCATTTT. It is translated as CASSYPGLDQPQHF.

This chain joins TRBV6-8 and TRBJ1-2; D remains ambiguous. Germline CDR1 is MNHGY and CDR2 is SAAAGT. V was shortened by 5 bases and J by 0 bases, with 13 bases between the two germline ends. The CDR3 has 15 amino acids. CDR3 amino acids: CASSLRTLSNYGYTF. The CDR3 DNA sequence: TGTGCCAGCAGTCTACGGACGCTTTCTAACTATGGCTACACCTTC.

The chain has TRBV29-1 and TRBJ1-1; D gene unclear. V lost 4 bases to trimming and J lost 7 bases, with 16 bases between them. This CDR3 comprises 13 residues. CDR1 is SQVTM and CDR2 is ANQGSEA in the germline V gene. The chain's CDR3 is CSVVLPLVGEAFF. CDR3 DNA sequence: TGCAGCGTTGTTCTGCCGTTGGTCGGTGAAGCTTTCTTT.

By share, this clone counts as medium-sized (0.01 to 0.1%). The chain carries TRBV30 and TRBJ2-3; D perhaps matches TRBD2 (5 bases). Germline V gives CDR1 GTSNPN, CDR2 SVGIG (reference sequence). CDR3 length equals 14 residues. Trimming left V 0 bases short and J 0 bases short, with 7 bases between. The DNA for the CDR3 is TGTGCCTGGAGTGTACTAGGCAGCACAGATACGCAGTATTTT. Its protein is CAWSVLGSTDTQYF.

This clone appeared a few times. V and J are TRBV9 and TRBJ1-1; 7 bases fit TRBD1. The CDR3 has 13 residues. Germline CDR1 is SGDLS and CDR2 is YYNGEE. Trimming cost V 5 bases and J 7 bases; bases outside gene matches: 8. CDR3 DNA sequence: TGTGCCAGCAGGACAGGGACGGACGTTGAAGCTTTCTTT. The encoded protein is CASRTGTDVEAFF.

Only a few counts were recorded for this clone. The chain is built from TRBV6-8 and TRBJ1-4; 8 bases fit TRBD1. Germline V lookup: CDR1 MNHGY, CDR2 SAAAGT. V trimming: 0 bases; J trimming: 5 bases; junction bases outside the gene matches: 5. The CDR3 contains 16 residues. DNA for the CDR3: TGTGCCAGCAGTTACTCGTTAGGGACAGGCAATGAAAAACTGTTTTTT. Translation: CASSYSLGTGNEKLFF.

V and J are TRBV28 and TRBJ2-1; D remains ambiguous. Germline V gene lookup returns CDR1 MDHEN and CDR2 SYDVKM. This CDR3 has 13 residues. V lost 6 bases, J lost 7 bases, and 13 bases lay in between. The CDR3 bases are TGTGCCAGCAGCTCGGATTGGTCAAATGAGCAGTTCTTC. Its protein is CASSSDWSNEQFF.